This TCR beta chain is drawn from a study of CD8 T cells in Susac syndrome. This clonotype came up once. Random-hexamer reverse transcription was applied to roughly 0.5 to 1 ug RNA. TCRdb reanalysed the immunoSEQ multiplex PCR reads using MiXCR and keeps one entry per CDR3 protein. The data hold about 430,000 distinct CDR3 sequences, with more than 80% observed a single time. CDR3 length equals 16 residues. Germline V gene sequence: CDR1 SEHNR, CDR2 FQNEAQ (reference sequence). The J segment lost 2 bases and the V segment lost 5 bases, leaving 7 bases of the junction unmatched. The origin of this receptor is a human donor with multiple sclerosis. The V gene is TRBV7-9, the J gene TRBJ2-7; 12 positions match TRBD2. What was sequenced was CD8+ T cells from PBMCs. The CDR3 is CASSPTSGRSPYEQYF. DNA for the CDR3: TGTGCCAGCAGCCCCACTAGCGGGAGGTCTCCCTACGAGCAGTACTTC. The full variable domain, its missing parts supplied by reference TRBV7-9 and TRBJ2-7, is DTGVSQNPRHKITKRGQNVTFRCDPISEHNRLYWYRQTLGQGPEFLTYFQNEAQLEKSRLLSDRFSAERPKGSFSTLEIQRTEQGDSAMYLCASSPTSGRSPYEQYFGPGTRLTVT.